The present T cell receptor (beta chain) was sequenced within a study of shared clonotypes between healthy human individuals. J gave up 8 bases and V 3 bases, and 13 bases lay outside the gene matches. The CDR3 loop spans 15 amino acids. Produced via immunoSEQ multiplex PCR; TCRdb's table is partial and in-frame only. The sample carries about 600,000 clones, roughly 97% recorded once. Sequenced: naive CD4+ T cells sorted from blood. Sample subset: CD45RA+ positively selected. The V gene is TRBV5-7, the J gene TRBJ1-2, with TRBD1 matching over 7 bases. TRBV5-7 is an open reading frame whose function is uncertain. The sequence came from a woman aged 25 to 39 in good health. The CDR3 spells CASSWVTGKVFGYTF. The CDR3 nucleotides read TGTGCCAGCAGCTGGGTGACAGGGAAGGTTTTCGGCTACACCTTC.